The sequence of this TCR beta chain was determined in a study of T-cell memory formation after mild COVID-19. TCRdb ran MiXCR on the 5' RACE reads and lists one entry per CDR3 protein. This sample yields about 250,000 distinct CDR3 sequences, of which just over 15% are seen a single time; 2% to 2.5% belongs to the top ten. CDR1 and CDR2 from the germline V gene are SQVTM and ANQGSEA. Trimming pared 8 bases from V and 1 base from J, leaving 14 bases between. The CDR3 is 13 amino acids. The sequence was obtained from an adult woman who had mild COVID-19 (a few samples of this study predate the infection). Cell type and time point are not known. Sequenced sample: PBMCs or a T cell subset sorted from them (not recorded which). V gene TRBV29-1 combines with J gene TRBJ1-1; D possibly corresponds to TRBD1 (5 bases). The CDR3 loop is CSTSEQENTEAFF. CDR3 bases: TGCAGCACCTCAGAACAGGAGAACACTGAAGCTTTCTTT.